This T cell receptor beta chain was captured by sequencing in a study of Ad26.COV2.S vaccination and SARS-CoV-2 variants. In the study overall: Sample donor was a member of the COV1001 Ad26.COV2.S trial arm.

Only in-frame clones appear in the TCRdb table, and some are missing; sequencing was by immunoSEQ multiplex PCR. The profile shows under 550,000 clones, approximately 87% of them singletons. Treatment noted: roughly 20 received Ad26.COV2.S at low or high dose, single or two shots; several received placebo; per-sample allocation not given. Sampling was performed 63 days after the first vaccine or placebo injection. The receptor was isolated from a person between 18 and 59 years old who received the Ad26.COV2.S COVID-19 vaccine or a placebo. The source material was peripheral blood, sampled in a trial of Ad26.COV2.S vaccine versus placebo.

CDR3 nucleotides: TGTGCCAGCAGCTTCCAGGGGTACAACCCCTACGAGCAGTACTTC. It translates to CASSFQGYNPYEQYF. The V gene is TRBV7-2, the J gene TRBJ2-7, with TRBD1 as a possible D gene (6 bases). Germline V gives CDR1 SGHTA, CDR2 FQGNSA. The CDR3 spans 15 residues. V lost 3 bases, J lost 2 bases, and 14 bases lay in between.